These 9 T cell receptor beta chains share one sample of origin, sequenced in a study of T-cell memory formation after mild COVID-19. TCRdb redid the calling of the 5' RACE reads with MiXCR, one entry per CDR3 protein. The table lists about 130,000 distinct CDR3 sequences, over 15% of them singletons. The sequenced sample consisted of PBMCs or a T cell subset sorted from them (not recorded which). All receptors come from a young man who had mild COVID-19 (a few samples of this study predate the infection). Cell type and time point are not known.

This clonotype occurred a few times. V and J are TRBV5-1 and TRBJ2-1, with D unclear. Germline V gene data show CDR1 as SGHRS and CDR2 as YFSETQ. The CDR3 has 16 residues. The germline V and J ends were trimmed by 1 base and 0 bases, with 11 bases remaining between them. This CDR3 reads CASSLQQLSSYNEQFF. CDR3 nucleotides: TGCGCCAGCAGCTTGCAACAGTTGAGCTCCTACAATGAGCAGTTCTTC.

This clonotype was counted a few times. The chain links TRBV6-5 to TRBJ2-5; TRBD2 agrees at 9 bases. Trimming removed 6 bases from V and 5 bases from J; junction bases left unmatched: 13. This CDR3 has 16 residues. CDR1 is MNHEY and CDR2 is SVGAGI in the germline V gene. The CDR3 DNA reads TGTGCCAGCAGCCATTTGTGGCGGGGGGGTCGTGAGACCCAGTACTTC. It yields the protein CASSHLWRGGRETQYF.

The rearrangement uses TRBV6-2 or TRBV6-3 and TRBJ1-1, with a possible D match to TRBD1 (6 bases). This CDR3 comprises 15 residues. CDR1 is MNHEY, CDR2 SVGEGT, per germline. V lost 4 bases and J 4 bases, leaving 16 bases between the germline ends. The CDR3 bases are TGTGCCAGCAGTTCGGCAGGGGCCGGGAGCACTGAAGCTTTCTTT. Amino acid sequence: CASSSAGAGSTEAFF.

This clonotype was found a few times. V usage is TRBV4-3 and J usage is TRBJ1-1, with 8 bases that match TRBD1. The CDR3 runs 15 residues. V lost 3 bases and J lost 1; bases outside the gene matches: 4. The germline gives CDR1 LGHNA, CDR2 YSLEER. CDR3 in amino acids: CASSQYGTGNTEAFF. In DNA, the CDR3 is TGCGCCAGCAGCCAGTATGGGACAGGGAACACTGAAGCTTTCTTT.

Only a few counts were recorded for this clonotype. The chain joins TRBV5-6 to TRBJ2-2; D gene uncertain. The germline V gene encodes CDR1 SGHDT and CDR2 YYEEEE. The V end lost 5 bases, the J end lost 3 bases, and 11 bases lay between the germline ends. The CDR3 is 14 amino acids. In DNA, the CDR3 is TGTGCCAGCAGTTGGGCCCTAGACACCGGGGAGCTGTTTTTT. The encoded protein is CASSWALDTGELFF. Using reference TRBV5-6 and TRBJ2-2 for the parts outside the CDR3, the full variable domain is DAGVTQSPTHLIKTRGQQVTLRCSPKSGHDTVSWYQQALGQGPQFIFQYYEEEERQRGNFPDRFSGHQFPNYSSELNVNALLLGDSALYLCASSWALDTGELFFGEGSRLTVL.

This clonotype was detected ten times or more. V usage is TRBV7-9 and J usage is TRBJ2-3, with TRBD1 identical over 9 bases. CDR1 SEHNR and CDR2 FQNEAQ come from the germline V gene (reference sequence). The CDR3 has 14 residues. V was pared by 5 bases and J by 2 bases, with 2 bases of the junction left unmatched. The CDR3 region is CASSGTGSTDTQYF. The CDR3, as DNA: TGTGCCAGCAGCGGGACAGGGTCCACAGATACGCAGTATTTT.

This clonotype has a handful of counts. This chain links TRBV7-2 with TRBJ2-7, with D perhaps TRBD1 (6 bases). The CDR3 sequence is 12 residues long. Trimming cost V 5 bases and J 6 bases, with 11 bases left between them. CDR1 is SGHTA and CDR2 is FQGNSA in the germline V gene. This CDR3 reads CASSPQGSEQYF. The CDR3 DNA is TGTGCCAGCAGCCCGCAGGGGTCCGAGCAGTACTTC.

This rearrangement joins TRBV5-1 to TRBJ2-6; D remains unclear. V lost 1 base, J lost 4 bases, and 9 bases lay in between. Germline CDR1 SGHRS, CDR2 YFSETQ. CDR3 length: 15 residues. The DNA for the CDR3 is TGCGCCAGCAGCTTGTTCTCGTTCGGGGCCAACGTCCTGACTTTC. Its translation: CASSLFSFGANVLTF.

This clonotype has just one count. The rearrangement uses TRBV7-8 and TRBJ2-2; possible D gene TRBD1, 6 bases. V was trimmed by 1 base and J by 1 base, leaving 10 bases between them. CDR1 is SGHVS, CDR2 FQNEAQ, per germline. The CDR3 is made up of 16 amino acids. The CDR3 reads CASSLVGGLNTGELFF. CDR3 coding DNA: TGTGCCAGCAGCTTAGTAGGGGGTCTGAACACCGGGGAGCTGTTTTTT.